The rows below give T cell receptor beta chains drawn from one sample of a study of T cell responses to AZD1222 COVID-19 vaccine. Only in-frame clones appear in the TCRdb table, and some are missing; sequencing was by immunoSEQ multiplex PCR. The table lists approximately 92,000 clones, over 75% of them singletons. The sample was peripheral blood, taken on day 0 of AZD1222 vaccination. The receptor source for this set is an adult in good health. The CDR3 runs from the conserved cysteine through the conserved F or W. Fields, in order: clone size, D gene, J gene, V gene, CDR3 protein, CDR3 DNA. D genes are given only for firm matches. Rows may omit the clone size; those that give it use once, few, many or a size class.

abundance: NA; d_gene: NA; j_gene: TRBJ1-5; v_gene: TRBV6-1; CDR3aa: CASSENGNQPQHF; CDR3nt: TGTGCCAGCAGTGAAAACGGGAATCAGCCCCAGCATTTT
abundance: NA; d_gene: NA; j_gene: TRBJ1-1; v_gene: TRBV6-5; CDR3aa: CASSPPMANTEAFF; CDR3nt: TGTGCCAGCAGTCCCCCTATGGCGAACACTGAAGCTTTCTTT
abundance: few; d_gene: TRBD2; j_gene: TRBJ2-2; v_gene: TRBV20-1; CDR3aa: CSASSAGGNTGELFF; CDR3nt: TGCAGTGCTAGTTCAGCGGGGGGTAACACCGGGGAGCTGTTTTTT
abundance: NA; d_gene: NA; j_gene: TRBJ2-1; v_gene: TRBV5-1; CDR3aa: CASSLRVNEQFF; CDR3nt: TGCGCCAGCAGCCTCAGGGTCAATGAGCAGTTCTTC
abundance: NA; d_gene: NA; j_gene: TRBJ2-1; v_gene: TRBV6-2/TRBV6-3; CDR3aa: CASSPSLISTERLYNEQFF; CDR3nt: TGTGCCAGCAGTCCCTCTCTTATCTCGACGGAGCGTCTTTACAATGAGCAGTTCTTC
abundance: NA; d_gene: NA; j_gene: TRBJ1-3; v_gene: TRBV7-6; CDR3aa: CASSARGDIGFGNTIYF; CDR3nt: TGTGCCAGCAGCGCACGCGGGGACATTGGGTTTGGAAACACCATATATTTT
abundance: NA; d_gene: NA; j_gene: TRBJ1-1; v_gene: TRBV30; CDR3aa: CAWSVGSSDTEAFF; CDR3nt: TGTGCCTGGAGTGTGGGGTCATCCGACACTGAAGCTTTCTTT
abundance: NA; d_gene: NA; j_gene: TRBJ1-2; v_gene: TRBV18; CDR3aa: CASSPTANYGYTF; CDR3nt: TGTGCCAGCTCACCGACAGCTAACTATGGCTACACCTTC
abundance: NA; d_gene: TRBD1; j_gene: TRBJ2-1; v_gene: TRBV7-9; CDR3aa: CASSSGTGNPPQFF; CDR3nt: TGTGCCAGCAGCTCCGGGACAGGGAACCCACCACAGTTCTTC
abundance: NA; d_gene: NA; j_gene: TRBJ1-1; v_gene: TRBV18; CDR3aa: CASSPAPGRTEAFF; CDR3nt: TGTGCCAGCTCACCGGCTCCCGGTCGAACTGAAGCTTTCTTT
abundance: NA; d_gene: NA; j_gene: TRBJ1-1; v_gene: TRBV19; CDR3aa: CASSIAAGVTNTEAFF; CDR3nt: TGTGCCAGTAGTATCGCCGCAGGGGTCACGAACACTGAAGCTTTCTTT
abundance: NA; d_gene: NA; j_gene: TRBJ1-2; v_gene: TRBV7-2; CDR3aa: CASSLDGGDSGGYTF; CDR3nt: TGTGCCAGCAGCTTAGACGGGGGAGACTCTGGGGGCTACACCTTC
abundance: NA; d_gene: TRBD1; j_gene: TRBJ2-7; v_gene: TRBV5-1; CDR3aa: CASSLAHRSNRGHEQYF; CDR3nt: TGCGCCAGCAGCTTGGCCCATCGGTCGAACAGGGGCCACGAGCAGTACTTC
abundance: NA; d_gene: NA; j_gene: TRBJ2-2; v_gene: TRBV5-1; CDR3aa: CASSSSSTSTGELFF; CDR3nt: TGCGCCAGCAGCTCCTCAAGTACGAGCACCGGGGAGCTGTTTTTT
abundance: NA; d_gene: TRBD1; j_gene: TRBJ1-2; v_gene: TRBV3-1/TRBV3-2; CDR3aa: CASSPGDREGGYTF; CDR3nt: TGTGCCAGCAGCCCTGGAGACAGGGAGGGTGGCTACACCTTC
abundance: NA; d_gene: TRBD1; j_gene: TRBJ1-2; v_gene: TRBV5-5; CDR3aa: CASSLTLSGQGAGYTF; CDR3nt: TGTGCCAGCAGCTTGACTTTGTCAGGACAGGGCGCCGGCTACACCTTC
abundance: NA; d_gene: NA; j_gene: TRBJ2-5; v_gene: TRBV5-6; CDR3aa: CASSLLKETQYF; CDR3nt: TGTGCCAGCAGCTTGCTAAAAGAGACCCAGTACTTC
abundance: NA; d_gene: NA; j_gene: TRBJ2-7; v_gene: TRBV3-1/TRBV3-2; CDR3aa: CASSQDASRSYEQYF; CDR3nt: TGTGCCAGCAGCCAAGACGCTAGCCGCTCCTACGAGCAGTACTTC
abundance: NA; d_gene: NA; j_gene: TRBJ1-3; v_gene: TRBV19; CDR3aa: CASSMGVASGNTIYF; CDR3nt: TGTGCCAGTAGTATGGGGGTGGCCTCTGGAAACACCATATATTTT
abundance: NA; d_gene: NA; j_gene: TRBJ1-2; v_gene: TRBV6-5; CDR3aa: CASRNQGFGGYTF; CDR3nt: TGTGCCAGCAGAAACCAGGGATTTGGTGGCTACACCTTC
abundance: once; d_gene: NA; j_gene: TRBJ2-7; v_gene: TRBV7-9; CDR3aa: CASSGAQAGNGEQYF; CDR3nt: TGTGCCAGCAGCGGGGCCCAAGCGGGTAACGGCGAGCAGTACTTC
abundance: once; d_gene: TRBD2; j_gene: TRBJ2-3; v_gene: TRBV5-1; CDR3aa: CASSLGLAGGPGTDTQYF; CDR3nt: TGCGCCAGCAGCTTGGGACTAGCGGGGGGGCCTGGCACAGATACGCAGTATTTT
abundance: once; d_gene: NA; j_gene: TRBJ1-1; v_gene: TRBV28; CDR3aa: CASSLIGRDSDFF; CDR3nt: TGTGCCAGCAGTTTAATTGGGCGAGACAGTGATTTCTTT
abundance: few; d_gene: NA; j_gene: TRBJ1-2; v_gene: TRBV5-1; CDR3aa: CASSSQGQGGYTF; CDR3nt: TGCGCCAGCAGCTCACAGGGCCAGGGTGGCTACACCTTC
abundance: NA; d_gene: NA; j_gene: TRBJ2-1; v_gene: TRBV27; CDR3aa: CASSSHLSGSSYNEQFF; CDR3nt: TGTGCCAGCAGTTCGCATCTTAGCGGTAGCTCCTACAATGAGCAGTTCTTC
abundance: NA; d_gene: TRBD1; j_gene: TRBJ2-1; v_gene: TRBV9; CDR3aa: CASSVVGQALNEQFF; CDR3nt: TGTGCCAGCAGCGTAGTTGGACAGGCGCTCAATGAGCAGTTCTTC
abundance: NA; d_gene: TRBD1; j_gene: TRBJ1-3; v_gene: TRBV18; CDR3aa: CASTKGQISGNTIYF; CDR3nt: TGTGCCAGCACAAAGGGACAGATCTCTGGAAACACCATATATTTT
abundance: once; d_gene: NA; j_gene: TRBJ2-6; v_gene: TRBV2; CDR3aa: CASRRVAGANVLTF; CDR3nt: TGTGCCAGCAGGAGGGTCGCTGGGGCCAACGTCCTGACTTTC
abundance: NA; d_gene: NA; j_gene: TRBJ2-7; v_gene: TRBV5-1; CDR3aa: CASSLLTEASYEQYF; CDR3nt: TGCGCCAGCAGCTTGTTGACAGAGGCGTCCTACGAGCAGTACTTC
abundance: NA; d_gene: NA; j_gene: TRBJ2-7; v_gene: TRBV21-1; CDR3aa: CASSPRWSSYEQYF; CDR3nt: TGTGCCAGCAGCCCCCGGTGGAGCTCCTACGAGCAGTACTTC
abundance: NA; d_gene: NA; j_gene: TRBJ1-2; v_gene: TRBV10-3; CDR3aa: CAISEGDGIYGYTF; CDR3nt: TGTGCCATCAGTGAGGGGGACGGTATCTATGGCTACACCTTC
abundance: NA; d_gene: NA; j_gene: TRBJ2-3; v_gene: TRBV30; CDR3aa: CAWSVHGFSTDTQYF; CDR3nt: TGTGCCTGGAGTGTACACGGTTTTAGCACAGATACGCAGTATTTT
abundance: NA; d_gene: TRBD1; j_gene: TRBJ1-3; v_gene: TRBV19; CDR3aa: CASSILGQSSGNTIYF; CDR3nt: TGTGCCAGTAGTATATTGGGACAGAGCTCTGGAAACACCATATATTTT
abundance: NA; d_gene: TRBD1; j_gene: TRBJ2-7; v_gene: TRBV5-6; CDR3aa: CASSRGQAYEQYF; CDR3nt: TGTGCCAGCAGCAGGGGACAGGCCTACGAGCAGTACTTC
abundance: NA; d_gene: TRBD1; j_gene: TRBJ1-3; v_gene: TRBV7-2; CDR3aa: CASSLYRGPSGNTIYF; CDR3nt: TGTGCCAGCAGCCTCTACAGGGGACCCTCTGGAAACACCATATATTTT
abundance: NA; d_gene: NA; j_gene: TRBJ2-5; v_gene: TRBV10-2; CDR3aa: CAAGRDSQETQYF; CDR3nt: TGCGCCGCCGGTCGAGACAGCCAAGAGACCCAGTACTTC
abundance: NA; d_gene: TRBD2; j_gene: TRBJ2-3; v_gene: TRBV18; CDR3aa: CASSPPVGLAGTDTQYF; CDR3nt: TGTGCCAGCTCACCACCGGTAGGACTAGCGGGCACAGATACGCAGTATTTT
abundance: NA; d_gene: NA; j_gene: TRBJ2-2; v_gene: TRBV18; CDR3aa: CASSPLSGANTGELFF; CDR3nt: TGTGCCAGCTCACCACTCTCAGGGGCGAACACCGGGGAGCTGTTTTTT
abundance: few; d_gene: NA; j_gene: TRBJ2-2; v_gene: TRBV6-6; CDR3aa: CASSWDNTGELFF; CDR3nt: TGTGCCAGCAGTTGGGACAACACCGGGGAGCTGTTTTTT
abundance: NA; d_gene: NA; j_gene: TRBJ2-6; v_gene: TRBV3-1/TRBV3-2; CDR3aa: CASSQGDTGANVLTF; CDR3nt: TGTGCCAGCAGCCAAGGGGATACTGGGGCCAACGTCCTGACTTTC
abundance: NA; d_gene: TRBD1; j_gene: TRBJ1-2; v_gene: TRBV7-9; CDR3aa: CASSLPGGSGYTF; CDR3nt: TGTGCCAGCAGCTTACCAGGGGGGTCCGGCTACACCTTC
abundance: NA; d_gene: NA; j_gene: TRBJ2-4; v_gene: TRBV3-1/TRBV3-2; CDR3aa: CASSQETTSAKNIQYF; CDR3nt: TGTGCCAGCAGCCAAGAAACAACGTCGGCCAAAAACATTCAGTACTTC
abundance: NA; d_gene: NA; j_gene: TRBJ2-7; v_gene: TRBV6-5; CDR3aa: CASTPRPGATYEQYF; CDR3nt: TGTGCCAGCACCCCCCGTCCGGGGGCAACGTACGAGCAGTACTTC
abundance: NA; d_gene: NA; j_gene: TRBJ2-7; v_gene: TRBV5-1; CDR3aa: CASSFTADSYEQYF; CDR3nt: TGCGCCAGCAGCTTCACAGCGGACTCCTACGAGCAGTACTTC
abundance: NA; d_gene: NA; j_gene: TRBJ1-5; v_gene: TRBV27; CDR3aa: CASSYSAGHQPQHF; CDR3nt: TGTGCCAGCAGTTACTCGGCGGGGCATCAGCCCCAGCATTTT
abundance: NA; d_gene: NA; j_gene: TRBJ2-1; v_gene: TRBV10-3; CDR3aa: CAISESGVYNEQFF; CDR3nt: TGTGCCATCAGTGAGTCCGGCGTTTACAATGAGCAGTTCTTC
abundance: NA; d_gene: NA; j_gene: TRBJ2-7; v_gene: TRBV9; CDR3aa: CASSPQMGFYEQYF; CDR3nt: TGTGCCAGCAGTCCTCAGATGGGGTTCTACGAGCAGTACTTC
abundance: NA; d_gene: TRBD2; j_gene: TRBJ2-1; v_gene: TRBV11-2; CDR3aa: CASSLNSPSGGTGVQFF; CDR3nt: TGTGCCAGCAGCTTAAATTCTCCTAGCGGGGGGACGGGTGTGCAGTTCTTC